Sequencing of this T cell receptor beta chain was carried out in a study of blood T cell repertoires in COVID-19. Turning to the study itself: COVID-19 samples, acute and convalescent, were from the United States, Italy and Spain. Nucleic acid was either cDNA or gDNA, and it came from T cells, B-cell-depleted T cells, or PBMCs.

Ages ranged from roughly 18 to 100 years, with residence in more than 20 US areas. The table came from immunoSEQ multiplex PCR; TCRdb's copy has only in-frame clones and leaves some out. In the table there are approximately 390,000 clones, approximately 86% of which are singletons. This CDR3 is built from 15 residues. The germline V gene encodes CDR1 KGHSH and CDR2 LQKENI. After removal of 5 bases from V and 0 bases from J, the junction contained 5 bases not matched to a gene. The chain uses TRBV18 and TRBJ2-7, with TRBD1 matching 9 bases. The sample taken for sequencing was PBMCs or T cells enriched from blood (not recorded which). The sequence was obtained from a woman aged 40 to 50 with acute COVID-19. This CDR3 reads CASSAGTGRSYEQYF. CDR3 sequence (DNA): TGTGCCAGCTCAGCCGGGACAGGGCGCTCCTACGAGCAGTACTTC.